This T cell receptor beta chain was identified during a study of shared T cell receptors in the human thymus. The CDR3 is 16 residues long. The ends lost 1 base at V and 2 bases at J; junction bases unmatched: 8. Germline loops: CDR1 SQVTM, CDR2 ANQGSEA. The protocol was immunoSEQ multiplex PCR, while the TCRdb copy is restricted to in-frame clones and leaves out a portion. In the table there are about 610,000 clones, roughly 90% of which are singletons. The same sample was also studied in work on human thymus T cells. In that study: Donation was from healthy Finnish infants who were having corrective surgery that addressed congenital heart defects. Thymic samples were excised during corrective heart operations. Biased V and J segment usage appeared in thymus and peripheral blood. Unrelated individuals reportedly shared highly overlapping thymic TCR repertoires.

Sequences were obtained from thymocytes. The chain uses TRBV29-1 and TRBJ2-7; 10 bases match TRBD1. This TCR was sampled from a boy under two years old with a congenital heart defect. CDR3 DNA sequence: TGCAGCGTTGAAGTGCGACAGGGGGCTGTCGCCTACGAGCAGTACTTC. It is translated as CSVEVRQGAVAYEQYF.